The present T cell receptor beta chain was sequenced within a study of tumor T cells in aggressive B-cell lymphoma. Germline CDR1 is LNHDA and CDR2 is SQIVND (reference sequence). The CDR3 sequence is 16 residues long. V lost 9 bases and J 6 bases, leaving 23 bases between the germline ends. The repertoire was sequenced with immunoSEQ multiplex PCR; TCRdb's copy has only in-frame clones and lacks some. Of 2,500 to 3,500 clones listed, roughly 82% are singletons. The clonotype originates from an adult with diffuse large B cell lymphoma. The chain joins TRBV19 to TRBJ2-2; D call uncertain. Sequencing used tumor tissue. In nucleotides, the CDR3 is TGTGCCAGCTCCGTGCCCACCGGGTCATCATCCGGGGAGCTGTTTTTT. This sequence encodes CASSVPTGSSSGELFF.